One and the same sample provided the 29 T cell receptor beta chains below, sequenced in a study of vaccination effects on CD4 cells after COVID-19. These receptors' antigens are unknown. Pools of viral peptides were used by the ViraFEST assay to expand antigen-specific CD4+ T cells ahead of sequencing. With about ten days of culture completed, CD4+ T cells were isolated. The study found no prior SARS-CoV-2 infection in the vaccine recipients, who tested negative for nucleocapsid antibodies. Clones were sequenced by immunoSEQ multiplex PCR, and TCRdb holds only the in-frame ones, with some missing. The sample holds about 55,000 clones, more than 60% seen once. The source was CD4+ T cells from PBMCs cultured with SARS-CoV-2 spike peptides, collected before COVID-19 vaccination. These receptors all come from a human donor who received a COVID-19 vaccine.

The CDR3, as DNA: TGTGCCAGCAGTGAATCCGGGGGCTATGGCTACACCTTC. It translates to CASSESGGYGYTF. This chain joins TRBV25-1 and TRBJ1-2; possible D gene TRBD1, 5 bases. V was clipped by 1 base and J by 4 bases, with 7 bases between them. Germline V gene lookup returns CDR1 MGHDK and CDR2 SYGVNS. The CDR3 has 13 amino acids.

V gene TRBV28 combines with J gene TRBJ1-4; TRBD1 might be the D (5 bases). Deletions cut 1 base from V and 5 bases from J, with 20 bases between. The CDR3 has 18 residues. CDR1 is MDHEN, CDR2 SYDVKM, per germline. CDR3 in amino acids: CASSLLGVPGVKNEKLFF. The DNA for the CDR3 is TGTGCCAGCAGTTTATTGGGGGTTCCGGGGGTTAAGAATGAAAAACTGTTTTTT.

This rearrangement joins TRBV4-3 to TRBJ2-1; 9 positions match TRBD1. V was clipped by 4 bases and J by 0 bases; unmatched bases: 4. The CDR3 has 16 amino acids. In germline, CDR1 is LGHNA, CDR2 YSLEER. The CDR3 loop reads CASSRGTGISYNEQFF. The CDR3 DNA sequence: TGCGCCAGCAGCCGAGGGACAGGGATCTCCTACAATGAGCAGTTCTTC.

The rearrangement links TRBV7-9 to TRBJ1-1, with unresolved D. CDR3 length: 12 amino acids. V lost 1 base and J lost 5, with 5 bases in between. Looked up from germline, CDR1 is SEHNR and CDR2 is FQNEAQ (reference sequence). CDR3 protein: CASSLGSTEAFF. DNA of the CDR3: TGTGCCAGCAGCTTAGGATCGACTGAAGCTTTCTTT.

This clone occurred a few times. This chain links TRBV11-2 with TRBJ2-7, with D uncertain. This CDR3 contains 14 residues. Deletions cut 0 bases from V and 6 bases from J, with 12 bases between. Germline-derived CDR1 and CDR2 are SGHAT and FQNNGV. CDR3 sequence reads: CASSLEPGLGEQYF. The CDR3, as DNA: TGTGCCAGCAGCTTAGAGCCAGGTCTAGGCGAGCAGTACTTC.

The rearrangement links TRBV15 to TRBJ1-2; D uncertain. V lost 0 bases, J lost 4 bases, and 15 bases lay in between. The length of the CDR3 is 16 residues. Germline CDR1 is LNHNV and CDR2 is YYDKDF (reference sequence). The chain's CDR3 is CATSRDKGVKSYGYTF. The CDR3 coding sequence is TGTGCCACCAGCAGAGATAAGGGAGTAAAATCCTATGGCTACACCTTC.

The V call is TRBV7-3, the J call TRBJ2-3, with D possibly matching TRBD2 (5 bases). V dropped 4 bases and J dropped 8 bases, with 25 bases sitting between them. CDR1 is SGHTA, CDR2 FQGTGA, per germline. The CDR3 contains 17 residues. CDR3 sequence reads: CASSSPSGSGADSTQYF. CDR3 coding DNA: TGTGCCAGCAGCTCCCCGTCGGGGTCGGGCGCCGACTCTACGCAGTATTTT.

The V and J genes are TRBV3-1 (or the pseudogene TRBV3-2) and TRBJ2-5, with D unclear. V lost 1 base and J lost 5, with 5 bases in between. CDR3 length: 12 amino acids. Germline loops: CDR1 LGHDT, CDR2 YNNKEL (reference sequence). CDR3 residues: CASSQVRETQYF. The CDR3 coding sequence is TGTGCCAGCAGCCAAGTCCGGGAGACCCAGTACTTC.

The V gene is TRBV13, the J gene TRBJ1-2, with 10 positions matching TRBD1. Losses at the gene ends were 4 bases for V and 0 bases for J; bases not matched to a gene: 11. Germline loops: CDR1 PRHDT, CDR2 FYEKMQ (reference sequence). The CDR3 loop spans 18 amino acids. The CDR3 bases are TGTGCCAGCAGCTATGACAGGGGGCCTAGAAGCTCTAACTATGGCTACACCTTC. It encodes CASSYDRGPRSSNYGYTF.

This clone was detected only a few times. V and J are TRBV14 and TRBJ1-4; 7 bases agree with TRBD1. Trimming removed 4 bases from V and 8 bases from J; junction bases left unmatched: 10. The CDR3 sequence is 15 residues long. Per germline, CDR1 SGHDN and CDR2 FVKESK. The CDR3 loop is CASSPLEGAGEKLFF. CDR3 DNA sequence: TGTGCCAGCAGCCCCCTGGAGGGGGCCGGAGAAAAACTGTTTTTT.

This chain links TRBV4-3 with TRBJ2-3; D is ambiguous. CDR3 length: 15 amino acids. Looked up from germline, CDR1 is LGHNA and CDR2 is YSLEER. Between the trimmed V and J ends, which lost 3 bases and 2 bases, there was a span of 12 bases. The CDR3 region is CASSHREGNTDTQYF. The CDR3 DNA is TGCGCCAGCAGCCACCGTGAAGGGAACACAGATACGCAGTATTTT.

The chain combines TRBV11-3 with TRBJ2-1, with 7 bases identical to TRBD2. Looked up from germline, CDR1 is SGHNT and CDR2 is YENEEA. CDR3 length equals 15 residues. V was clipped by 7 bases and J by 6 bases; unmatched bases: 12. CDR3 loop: CASNPGLGAVNEQFF. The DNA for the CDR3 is TGTGCCAGCAACCCAGGACTAGGGGCAGTCAATGAGCAGTTCTTC.

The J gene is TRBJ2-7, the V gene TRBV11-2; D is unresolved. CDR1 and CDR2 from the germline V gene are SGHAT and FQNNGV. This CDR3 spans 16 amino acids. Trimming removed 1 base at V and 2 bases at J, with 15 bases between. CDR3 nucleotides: TGTGCCAGCAGCTTAGTCCCTAGTAACCCTACCTACGAGCAGTACTTC. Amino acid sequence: CASSLVPSNPTYEQYF.

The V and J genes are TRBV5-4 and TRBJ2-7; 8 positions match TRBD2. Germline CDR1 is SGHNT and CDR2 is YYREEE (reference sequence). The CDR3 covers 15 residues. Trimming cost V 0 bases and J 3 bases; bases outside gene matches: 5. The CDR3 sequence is CASSLGASGLYEQYF. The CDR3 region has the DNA TGTGCCAGCAGCTTGGGTGCTAGCGGGCTCTACGAGCAGTACTTC.

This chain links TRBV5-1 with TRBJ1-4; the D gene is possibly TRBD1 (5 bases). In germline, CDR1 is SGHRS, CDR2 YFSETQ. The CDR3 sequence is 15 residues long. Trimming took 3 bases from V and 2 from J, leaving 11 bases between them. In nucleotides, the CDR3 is TGCGCCAGCAGCTCCTCATCAGGGACTAATGAAAAACTGTTTTTT. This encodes CASSSSSGTNEKLFF. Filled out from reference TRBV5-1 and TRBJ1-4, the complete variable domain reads KAGVTQTPRYLIKTRGQQVTLSCSPISGHRSVSWYQQTPGQGLQFLFEYFSETQRNKGNFPGRFSGRQFSNSRSEMNVSTLELGDSALYLCASSSSSGTNEKLFFGSGTQLSVL.

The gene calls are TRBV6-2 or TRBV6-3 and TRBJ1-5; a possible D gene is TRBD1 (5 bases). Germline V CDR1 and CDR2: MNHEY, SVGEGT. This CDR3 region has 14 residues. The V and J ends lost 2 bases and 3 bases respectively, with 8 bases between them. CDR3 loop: CASSYGALNQPQHF. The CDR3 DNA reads TGTGCCAGCAGTTACGGGGCCCTCAATCAGCCCCAGCATTTT.

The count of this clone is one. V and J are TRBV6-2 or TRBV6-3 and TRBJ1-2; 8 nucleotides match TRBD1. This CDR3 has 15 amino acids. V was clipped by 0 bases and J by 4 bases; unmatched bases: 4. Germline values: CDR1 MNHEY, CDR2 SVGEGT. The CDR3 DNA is TGTGCCAGCAGTTACTCGGGGACAGGAACCTATGGCTACACCTTC. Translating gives CASSYSGTGTYGYTF.

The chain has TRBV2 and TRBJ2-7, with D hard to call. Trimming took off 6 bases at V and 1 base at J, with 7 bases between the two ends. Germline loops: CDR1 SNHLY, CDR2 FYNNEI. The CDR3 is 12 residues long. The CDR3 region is CASRGSSYEQYF. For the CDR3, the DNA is TGTGCCAGCAGAGGCAGTTCCTACGAGCAGTACTTC.

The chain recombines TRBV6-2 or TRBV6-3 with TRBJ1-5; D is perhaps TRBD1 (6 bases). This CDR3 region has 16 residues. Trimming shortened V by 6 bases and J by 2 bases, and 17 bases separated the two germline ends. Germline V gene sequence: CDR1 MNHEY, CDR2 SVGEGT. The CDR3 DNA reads TGTGCCAGCAGCCGCCGGGACAAAATAGGCAATCAGCCCCAGCATTTT. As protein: CASSRRDKIGNQPQHF.

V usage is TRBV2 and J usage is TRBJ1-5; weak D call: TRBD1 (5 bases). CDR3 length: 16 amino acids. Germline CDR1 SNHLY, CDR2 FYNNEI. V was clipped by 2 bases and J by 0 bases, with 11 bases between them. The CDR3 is CASSERGGDSNQPQHF. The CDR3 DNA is TGTGCCAGCAGTGAAAGGGGCGGGGATAGCAATCAGCCCCAGCATTTT.

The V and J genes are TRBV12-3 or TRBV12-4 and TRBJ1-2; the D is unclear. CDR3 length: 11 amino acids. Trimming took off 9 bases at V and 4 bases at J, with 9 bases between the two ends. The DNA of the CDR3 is TGTGCCAGTGGGTCATTCTATGGCTACACCTTC. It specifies CASGSFYGYTF.

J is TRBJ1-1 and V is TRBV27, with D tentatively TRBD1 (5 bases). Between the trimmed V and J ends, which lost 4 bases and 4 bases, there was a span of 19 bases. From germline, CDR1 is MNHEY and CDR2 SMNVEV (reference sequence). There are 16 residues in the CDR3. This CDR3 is CASSSTTQVRPTEAFF. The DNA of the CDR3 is TGTGCCAGCAGTTCGACTACACAGGTTAGGCCCACTGAAGCTTTCTTT.

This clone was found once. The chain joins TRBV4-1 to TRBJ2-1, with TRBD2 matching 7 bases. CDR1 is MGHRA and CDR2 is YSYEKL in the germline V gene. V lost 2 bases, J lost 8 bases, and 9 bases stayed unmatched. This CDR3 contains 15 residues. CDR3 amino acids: CASSQPGTTFDEQFF. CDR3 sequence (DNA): TGCGCCAGCAGCCAACCCGGGACTACATTCGATGAGCAGTTCTTC.

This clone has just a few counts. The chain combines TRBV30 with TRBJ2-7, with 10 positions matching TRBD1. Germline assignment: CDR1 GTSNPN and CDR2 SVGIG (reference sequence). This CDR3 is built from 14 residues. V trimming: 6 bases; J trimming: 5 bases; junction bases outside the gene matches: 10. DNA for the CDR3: TGTGCCTGCAAGCCCGGGACAGGGGTTCACGAGCAGTACTTC. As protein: CACKPGTGVHEQYF. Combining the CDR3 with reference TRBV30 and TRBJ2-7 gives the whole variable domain SQTIHQWPATLVQPVGSPLSLECTVEGTSNPNLYWYRQAAGRGLQLLFYSVGIGQISSEVPQNLSASRPQDRQFILSSKKLLLSDSGFYLCACKPGTGVHEQYFGPGTRLTVT.

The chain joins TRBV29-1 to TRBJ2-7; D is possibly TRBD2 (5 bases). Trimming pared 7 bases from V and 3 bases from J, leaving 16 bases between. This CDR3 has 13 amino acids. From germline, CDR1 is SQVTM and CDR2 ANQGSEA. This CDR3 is CSASGRGVYEQYF. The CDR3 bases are TGCAGCGCCTCCGGACGGGGAGTCTACGAGCAGTACTTC.

The CDR3 here is CAWTPAGRDTQYF. CDR3 nucleotide sequence: TGTGCCTGGACCCCCGCGGGGAGAGATACGCAGTATTTT. This chain links TRBV30 with TRBJ2-3; D perhaps matches TRBD2 (6 bases). The germline V and J ends were trimmed by 4 bases and 5 bases, with 13 bases remaining between them. The CDR3 extends over 13 amino acids. Germline-derived CDR1 and CDR2 are GTSNPN and SVGIG (reference sequence).

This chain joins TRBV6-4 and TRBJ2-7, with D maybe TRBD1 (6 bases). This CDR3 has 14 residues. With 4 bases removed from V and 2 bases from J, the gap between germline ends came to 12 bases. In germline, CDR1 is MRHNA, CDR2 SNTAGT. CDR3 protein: CASSVKDSTYEQYF. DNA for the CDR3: TGTGCCAGCAGTGTGAAGGACAGCACCTACGAGCAGTACTTC.

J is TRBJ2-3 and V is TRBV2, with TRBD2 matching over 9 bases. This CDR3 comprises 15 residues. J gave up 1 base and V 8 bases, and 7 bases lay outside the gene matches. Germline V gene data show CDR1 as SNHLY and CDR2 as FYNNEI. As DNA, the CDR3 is TGTGCCAGCGGAGGGACTAGCCATCGCACAGATACGCAGTATTTT. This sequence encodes CASGGTSHRTDTQYF.

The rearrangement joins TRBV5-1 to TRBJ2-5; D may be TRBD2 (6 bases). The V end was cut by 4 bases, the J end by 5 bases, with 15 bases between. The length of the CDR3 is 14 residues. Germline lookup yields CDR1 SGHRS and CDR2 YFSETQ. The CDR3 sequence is CASSPGLTGETQYF. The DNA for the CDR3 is TGCGCCAGCAGCCCTGGACTAACCGGGGAGACCCAGTACTTC. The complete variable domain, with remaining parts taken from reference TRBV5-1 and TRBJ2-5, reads KAGVTQTPRYLIKTRGQQVTLSCSPISGHRSVSWYQQTPGQGLQFLFEYFSETQRNKGNFPGRFSGRQFSNSRSEMNVSTLELGDSALYLCASSPGLTGETQYFGPGTRLLVL.